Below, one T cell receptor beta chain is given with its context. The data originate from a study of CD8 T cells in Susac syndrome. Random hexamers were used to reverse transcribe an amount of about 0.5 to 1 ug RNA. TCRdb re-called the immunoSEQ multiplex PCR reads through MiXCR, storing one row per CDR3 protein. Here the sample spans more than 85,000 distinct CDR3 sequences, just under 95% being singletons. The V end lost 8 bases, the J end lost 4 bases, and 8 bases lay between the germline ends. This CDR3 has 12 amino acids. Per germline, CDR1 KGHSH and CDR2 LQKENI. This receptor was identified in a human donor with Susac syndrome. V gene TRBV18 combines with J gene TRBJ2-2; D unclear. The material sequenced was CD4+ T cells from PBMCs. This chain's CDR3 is CASGISTGELFF. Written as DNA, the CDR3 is TGTGCCAGCGGCATTTCCACCGGGGAGCTGTTTTTT.